The present TCR beta chain was sequenced within a study of cytomegalovirus exposure and HLA in healthy donors. Turning to the study itself: HLA-typed donors contributed about 85 million unique TCRs, which were held in an early data release. Overall study results and limits: Data from an earlier analysis indicated that most TCR beta V segments were productive either about 87% or about 30% of the time.

To note about this clone: The antigen remains undetermined.

The CDR3 loop spans 12 amino acids. V lost 1 base to trimming and J lost 13 bases; unmatched junction nucleotides: 2. Germline V CDR1 and CDR2: SGHAT, FQNNGV. Nominal health characterized the donors when sampled, though unrecorded immune exposures were likely. The PCR employed 60 Vbeta primers together with 13 Jbeta primers. Here immunoSEQ multiplex PCR was the method, and the copy in TCRdb shows in-frame clones only, minus some. The repertoire has about 170,000 clones, more than 80% of them found once; the top ten carry approximately 0.8%. The receptor comes from a woman aged 18-35 years in good health and CMV-seronegative. The rearrangement links TRBV11-2 to TRBJ2-1; the match to TRBD2 covers 9 bases. The sample consisted of PBMCs. CDR3 protein: CASSLASGDQFF. CDR3 nucleotide sequence: TGTGCCAGCAGCTTAGCTAGCGGGGACCAGTTCTTC.